A single sample gave rise to the 16 T cell receptor beta chains below, sequenced in a study of cytomegalovirus exposure and HLA in healthy donors. The table came from immunoSEQ multiplex PCR; TCRdb's copy has only in-frame clones and leaves some out. The data contain a few hundred thousand clones, just over 85% of them seen just once; the ten biggest clones take up around 0.8%. Sequencing was carried out using PBMCs. Source of these receptors: a woman aged 18-29 years in good health and CMV-seronegative.

The chain combines TRBV2 with TRBJ1-2; 8 bases are shared with TRBD1. The CDR3 is 14 amino acids. V lost 8 bases and J lost 4; bases outside the gene matches: 9. CDR1 and CDR2 from the germline V gene are SNHLY and FYNNEI. CDR3 bases: TGTGCCAGCGGCGAGGACAGGGAAACCTATGGCTACACCTTC. Translated, it gives CASGEDRETYGYTF.

The chain recombines TRBV5-1 with TRBJ2-7, with 9 bases aligning to TRBD1. The CDR3 runs 17 residues. Germline loops: CDR1 SGHRS, CDR2 YFSETQ. With 2 bases clipped from V and 4 bases from J, the junction kept 13 bases outside the gene matches. As DNA, the CDR3 is TGCGCCAGCAGCTTAACAGGGGGCATCCCCGCTAATTACGAGCAGTACTTC. This encodes CASSLTGGIPANYEQYF.

The chain combines TRBV18 with TRBJ1-2; 7 bases match TRBD1. Trimming at V came to 2 bases and at J to 6 bases, leaving 9 bases not matched to a gene. CDR1 KGHSH and CDR2 LQKENI come from the germline V gene. The CDR3 contains 15 residues. CDR3 in DNA: TGTGCCAGCTCACCAGTCGACAGGGCGTCTGATGGCTACACCTTC. Amino acid sequence: CASSPVDRASDGYTF. Drawing the rest from reference TRBV18 and TRBJ1-2, the complete variable domain is NAGVMQNPRHLVRRRGQEARLRCSPMKGHSHVYWYRQLPEEGLKFMVYLQKENIIDESGMPKERFSAEFPKEGPSILRIQQVVRGDSAAYFCASSPVDRASDGYTFGSGTRLTVV.

Of note for this clone: One base away lies a much larger clone, so this may be a sequencing read error. This sequence joins TRBV7-3 and TRBJ2-3; 10 bases are a match to TRBD2. Germline lookup yields CDR1 SGHTA and CDR2 FQGTGA. The CDR3 contains 15 residues. V was pared by 2 bases and J by 1 base, with 0 bases of the junction left unmatched. DNA of the CDR3: TGTGCCAGCAGCTTACTAGCGGGGGGCACAGATACGCAGTATTTT. Translating gives CASSLLAGGTDTQYF.

V gene TRBV9 combines with J gene TRBJ1-2; D perhaps matches TRBD1 (5 bases). The CDR3 is made up of 13 amino acids. Per germline, CDR1 SGDLS and CDR2 YYNGEE. The V and J ends lost 3 bases and 0 bases respectively, with 6 bases between them. CDR3 in amino acids: CASSADTNYGYTF. The CDR3 nucleotides are TGTGCCAGCAGCGCGGACACTAACTATGGCTACACCTTC.

This clone was observed a single time. This chain links TRBV6-1 with TRBJ2-7; 7 bases are shared with TRBD1. CDR1 is MNHNS, CDR2 SASEGT, per germline. V shed 6 bases and J 3 bases; nucleotides not matched to a gene: 2. CDR3 length: 12 residues. CDR3 nucleotides: TGTGCCAGCAGGGACAGGCACTACGAGCAGTACTTC. The encoded protein is CASRDRHYEQYF.

The J gene is TRBJ2-7, the V gene TRBV5-4, with 11 bases identical to TRBD2. Germline CDR1 reads SGHNT; CDR2 reads YYREEE (reference sequence). Trimming cost V 3 bases and J 5 bases; bases outside gene matches: 4. The CDR3 spans 14 residues. The CDR3 here is CASSSLAGVDEQYF. CDR3 sequence (DNA): TGTGCCAGCAGCTCACTAGCGGGAGTTGACGAGCAGTACTTC.

The chain joins TRBV5-6 to TRBJ2-7; D gene unclear. The CDR3 is 15 residues long. Germline lookup yields CDR1 SGHDT and CDR2 YYEEEE. Trimming shortened V by 2 bases and J by 0 bases, and 12 bases separated the two germline ends. CDR3 amino acids: CASSFQVISSYEQYF. Here the CDR3 DNA reads TGTGCCAGCAGCTTCCAGGTGATCTCCTCCTACGAGCAGTACTTC.

This clone occurred a few times. The chain is built from TRBV27 and TRBJ1-2, with 7 bases matching TRBD1. The CDR3 has 14 residues. With V trimmed by 1 base and J by 8 bases, 7 bases remained unmatched. Germline loops: CDR1 MNHEY, CDR2 SMNVEV (reference sequence). For the CDR3, the DNA is TGTGCCAGCAGTTTATTCACAGGGGCGGACGGCTACACCTTC. Translated: CASSLFTGADGYTF.

V and J are TRBV4-1 and TRBJ1-1; 11 bases match TRBD1. The CDR3 sequence is 17 residues long. Per the germline V gene, CDR1 is MGHRA and CDR2 is YSYEKL. V shed 4 bases, J shed 4 bases, and the junction held 11 bases outside the gene matches. The CDR3 is CASSRGPGTGGPTEAFF. In DNA, the CDR3 is TGCGCCAGCAGCCGGGGGCCCGGGACAGGGGGTCCCACTGAAGCTTTCTTT.

The gene calls are TRBV2 and TRBJ2-7; a possible D gene is TRBD1 (6 bases). Trimming pared 2 bases from V and 3 bases from J, leaving 11 bases between. This CDR3 spans 14 amino acids. The germline CDR1 and CDR2 sequences are SNHLY and FYNNEI. Written as DNA, the CDR3 is TGTGCCAGCAGTGAAACAGGGTCCCTCTACGAGCAGTACTTC. It yields the protein CASSETGSLYEQYF. The full variable domain, its missing parts supplied by reference TRBV2 and TRBJ2-7, is EPEVTQTPSHQVTQMGQEVILRCVPISNHLYFYWYRQILGQKVEFLVSFYNNEISEKSEIFDDQFSVERPDGSNFTLKIRSTKLEDSAMYFCASSETGSLYEQYFGPGTRLTVT.

This sequence joins TRBV25-1 and TRBJ1-4, with D possibly matching TRBD1 (6 bases). Looked up from germline, CDR1 is MGHDK and CDR2 is SYGVNS. V was clipped by 4 bases and J by 8 bases, with 20 bases between them. The CDR3 is made up of 16 amino acids. The CDR3 nucleotides read TGTGCCAGCAGTGTCCTTTCGGGGGGCGTTTACGAAAAACTGTTTTTT. It specifies CASSVLSGGVYEKLFF.

The V and J genes are TRBV2 and TRBJ2-7; 11 bases are shared with TRBD2. This CDR3 region has 14 residues. V dropped 3 bases and J dropped 7; count of bases not matched to a gene: 5. Per the germline V gene, CDR1 is SNHLY and CDR2 is FYNNEI. The CDR3 reads CASSDGTSGGEQYF. CDR3 in DNA: TGTGCCAGCAGTGACGGGACTAGCGGTGGGGAGCAGTACTTC.

In its sample, this clone was seen many times. The V gene is TRBV5-6, the J gene TRBJ2-3, with 9 bases lining up with TRBD1. The CDR3 is 16 residues long. CDR1 SGHDT and CDR2 YYEEEE come from the germline V gene. V lost 2 bases to trimming and J lost 3 bases; unmatched junction nucleotides: 7. CDR3 protein: CASSLRGGQGTDTQYF. CDR3 nucleotides: TGTGCCAGCAGCTTAAGAGGGGGACAGGGTACAGATACGCAGTATTTT.

The J gene is TRBJ1-1, the V gene TRBV7-6, with D perhaps matching TRBD1 (5 bases). The CDR3 has 17 residues. Trimming cost V 5 bases and J 0 bases, with 19 bases left between them. Germline V CDR1 and CDR2: SGHVS, FNYEAQ. The CDR3 nucleotides read TGTGCCAGCAGCCATAGAGGACACCCGGAAATGAACACTGAAGCTTTCTTT. Protein product: CASSHRGHPEMNTEAFF.

The chain carries TRBV11-2 and TRBJ2-7, with 9 positions matching TRBD1. The J segment lost 3 bases and the V segment lost 3 bases, leaving 3 bases of the junction unmatched. Germline V gives CDR1 SGHAT, CDR2 FQNNGV. This CDR3 has 14 residues. The CDR3: CASSFPGQGYEQYF. The CDR3 coding sequence is TGTGCCAGCAGCTTTCCGGGACAGGGCTACGAGCAGTACTTC.